Following are 24 T cell receptor beta chains from one sample sequenced in a study of identical twins. TCRdb fed the 5' RACE reads into MiXCR, producing one record per CDR3 protein. The table shows 200,000 to 250,000 distinct CDR3 sequences, with around 6.8% occurring only once. These data also formed part of another study, on yellow fever vaccine responses in identical twins.

The material sequenced was memory (CD45RO+) T cells sorted from blood. Receptors were obtained from a woman younger than 35 in good health.

This clonotype was detected only a few times. The V call is TRBV6-5, the J call TRBJ2-7; possibly TRBD2 for D (7 bases). V was shortened by 4 bases and J by 5 bases, with 18 bases between the two germline ends. CDR1 is MNHEY, CDR2 SVGAGI, per germline. This CDR3 has 15 residues. This chain's CDR3 is CASSFAGTGGDEQYF. Written as DNA, the CDR3 is TGTGCCAGCAGTTTTGCCGGGACGGGGGGCGACGAGCAGTACTTC.

At least ten counts were recorded for this clonotype. This chain uses TRBV6-5 with TRBJ2-1; D gene uncertain. CDR1 is MNHEY, CDR2 SVGAGI, per germline. CDR3 length: 12 amino acids. Trimming left V 0 bases short and J 6 bases short, with 3 bases between. The CDR3 nucleotides are TGTGCCAGCAGTTACTCGGGCAATGAGCAGTTCTTC. Translating gives CASSYSGNEQFF.

V gene TRBV5-1 combines with J gene TRBJ2-1; TRBD2 matches 11 bases. Germline-derived CDR1 and CDR2 are SGHRS and YFSETQ. The CDR3 length is 15 residues. The V gene end was trimmed by 9 bases and the J gene end by 10 bases; junction bases not matched to a gene: 15. The CDR3 sequence: CATTSRLAGSGEQFF. CDR3 sequence (DNA): TGCGCCACGACCTCCAGACTAGCGGGATCTGGGGAGCAGTTCTTC.

The CDR3 loop reads CASSSGQGGGDTQYF. Here the CDR3 DNA reads TGTGCCAGCAGCTCGGGACAGGGCGGGGGAGATACGCAGTATTTT. This chain connects TRBV11-2 to TRBJ2-3; 9 positions match TRBD1. Germline CDR1 is SGHAT and CDR2 is FQNNGV. This CDR3 spans 15 amino acids. V lost 4 bases, J lost 5 bases, and 7 bases stayed unmatched. Complete variable domain (other parts from reference TRBV11-2 and TRBJ2-3): EAGVAQSPRYKIIEKRQSVAFWCNPISGHATLYWYQQILGQGPKLLIQFQNNGVVDDSQLPKDRFSAERLKGVDSTLKIQPAKLEDSAVYLCASSSGQGGGDTQYFGPGTRLTVL.

The chain carries TRBV4-3 and TRBJ2-1; TRBD2 is a possible D gene (6 bases). The germline V gene has CDR1 LGHNA and CDR2 YSLEER. CDR3 length: 16 residues. V lost 4 bases, J lost 2 bases, and 15 bases lay in between. Here the CDR3 reads CASSLSAEGTYNEQFF. The CDR3 DNA reads TGCGCCAGCAGCCTCTCGGCGGAGGGTACCTACAATGAGCAGTTCTTC.

This clonotype showed up many times. The chain employs TRBV20-1 and TRBJ1-5; the D is unclear. The V gene lost 5 bases and the J gene lost 6 bases, with 17 bases spanning the gap. The germline V gene encodes CDR1 DFQATT and CDR2 SNEGSKA (reference sequence). This CDR3 has 14 residues. The CDR3 reads CSAQTPVGSQPQHF. In DNA form, the CDR3 reads TGCAGTGCTCAAACCCCGGTTGGAAGTCAGCCCCAGCATTTT.

There are many counts of this clonotype. V and J are TRBV5-1 and TRBJ2-3; no clear D. The CDR3 sequence is 15 residues long. V lost 0 bases, J lost 2 bases, and 10 bases lay in between. Per the germline V gene, CDR1 is SGHRS and CDR2 is YFSETQ. For the CDR3, the DNA is TGCGCCAGCAGCTTGGTGTTGGGAAACACAGATACGCAGTATTTT. Amino acid sequence: CASSLVLGNTDTQYF.

The chain has TRBV20-1 and TRBJ2-1; D may correspond to TRBD1 or TRBD2 (5 bases each). Trimming cost V 5 bases and J 7 bases, with 9 bases left between them. This CDR3 contains 11 residues. Germline-derived CDR1 and CDR2 are DFQATT and SNEGSKA (reference sequence). The CDR3 nucleotides are TGCAGTGCTGGGGACGCGAATGAGCAGTTCTTC. It encodes CSAGDANEQFF.

CDR3 protein: CASSVGGLVGASSYEQYF. The CDR3 DNA reads TGTGCCAGCAGCGTAGGAGGTTTGGTGGGGGCTAGCTCCTACGAGCAGTACTTC. The chain joins TRBV7-8 to TRBJ2-7; maybe TRBD1 (6 bases). V was trimmed by 5 bases and J by 0 bases, leaving 23 bases between them. Germline V CDR1 and CDR2: SGHVS, FQNEAQ. The CDR3 covers 18 residues. Using reference TRBV7-8 and TRBJ2-7 for the parts outside the CDR3, the full variable domain is GAGVSQSPRYKVAKRGQDVALRCDPISGHVSLFWYQQALGQGPEFLTYFQNEAQLDKSGLPSDRFFAERPEGSVSTLKIQRTQQEDSAVYLCASSVGGLVGASSYEQYFGPGTRLTVT.

In its sample, this clonotype was seen a few times. The chain employs TRBV20-1 and TRBJ2-7; the D gene could be TRBD1 or TRBD2 (5 bases each). The CDR3 totals 14 residues. Germline V lookup: CDR1 DFQATT, CDR2 SNEGSKA (reference sequence). V was cut by 5 bases and J by 7 bases, with 21 bases left in between. DNA of the CDR3: TGCAGTGCTTCGCCCGGGGACCTTATACGAGAGCAGTACTTC. As protein: CSASPGDLIREQYF.

This clonotype was picked up many times. The rearrangement links TRBV7-3 to TRBJ2-3; 11 bases match TRBD2. Per germline, CDR1 SGHTA and CDR2 FQGTGA. The trim removed 6 bases at V and 6 bases at J, leaving 8 bases unmatched. The CDR3 is made up of 15 amino acids. The CDR3 nucleotides are TGTGCCAGCAGTTCTAGCGGGGGGTTTGCGGATACGCAGTATTTT. Its protein is CASSSSGGFADTQYF.

The sample holds a few counts of this clonotype. The rearrangement links TRBV6-1 to TRBJ2-1, with D tentatively TRBD1 (6 bases). The germline V gene encodes CDR1 MNHNS and CDR2 SASEGT. CDR3 length equals 15 residues. V lost 3 bases, J lost 5 bases, and 14 bases lay in between. CDR3 loop: CASSDLQGWDNEQFF. CDR3 in DNA: TGTGCCAGCAGTGATTTGCAGGGGTGGGACAATGAGCAGTTCTTC.

This clonotype was counted many times. The gene calls are TRBV20-1 and TRBJ2-7, with TRBD1 identical over 8 bases. Per the germline V gene, CDR1 is DFQATT and CDR2 is SNEGSKA (reference sequence). This CDR3 comprises 14 residues. V was pared by 3 bases and J by 4 bases, with 8 bases of the junction left unmatched. The CDR3 protein is CSARVDRDSYEQYF. The CDR3, as DNA: TGCAGTGCTAGGGTGGACAGGGACAGTTACGAGCAGTACTTC.

In its sample, this clonotype was seen a few times. The V call is TRBV16, the J call TRBJ2-7; TRBD1 agrees at 8 bases. The germline CDR1 and CDR2 sequences are KGHSY and FQNENV. Germline trimming cut 4 bases from V and 7 bases from J; bases unmatched to any gene: 12. The CDR3 covers 15 residues. CDR3 residues: CASSPTSGRGREQYF. In DNA, the CDR3 is TGTGCCAGCAGCCCCACTTCGGGCAGGGGGCGAGAGCAGTACTTC.

This clonotype turned up a few times. The chain joins TRBV6-6 to TRBJ1-6; the D is unclear. This CDR3 spans 11 amino acids. Trimming took 10 bases from V and 7 from J, leaving 8 bases between them. Per the germline V gene, CDR1 is MNHNY and CDR2 is SVGAGI (reference sequence). As DNA, the CDR3 is TGTGCCACCAGGAGGAATTCACCCCTCCACTTT. Translating gives CATRRNSPLHF.

The table lists this clonotype with many counts. This chain links TRBV20-1 with TRBJ2-5; 9 bases match TRBD2. The junction had 10 bases not matched to a gene; V was cut back by 7 bases and J by 4 bases. CDR1 is DFQATT, CDR2 SNEGSKA, per germline (reference sequence). The CDR3 has 14 amino acids. The CDR3 sequence is CSGRRGGGAETQYF. CDR3 sequence (DNA): TGCAGTGGGAGAAGGGGCGGGGGGGCAGAGACCCAGTACTTC.

There are many counts of this clonotype. V usage is TRBV5-1 and J usage is TRBJ2-1, with TRBD1 matching 7 bases. This CDR3 contains 14 residues. The J segment lost 1 base and the V segment lost 4 bases, leaving 2 bases of the junction unmatched. Germline lookup yields CDR1 SGHRS and CDR2 YFSETQ. CDR3 residues: CASSPGQSYNEQFF. CDR3 nucleotides: TGCGCCAGCAGCCCGGGACAGTCCTACAATGAGCAGTTCTTC.

This clonotype was observed at least ten times. The rearrangement joins TRBV20-1 to TRBJ2-5; D remains unclear. The V end lost 6 bases, the J end lost 3 bases, and 11 bases lay between the germline ends. This CDR3 is 12 amino acids long. Germline V lookup: CDR1 DFQATT, CDR2 SNEGSKA (reference sequence). DNA of the CDR3: TGCAGTGCCACGATTTTAAAAGAGACCCAGTACTTC. Its translation is CSATILKETQYF.

This chain joins TRBV7-3 and TRBJ2-3, with 7 nucleotides matching TRBD2. Germline V gene sequence: CDR1 SGHTA, CDR2 FQGTGA. V was pared by 1 base and J by 1 base, with 2 bases of the junction left unmatched. The CDR3 is made up of 15 amino acids. CDR3 region: CASSLKSGGTDTQYF. CDR3 nucleotides: TGTGCCAGCAGCTTAAAAAGCGGGGGCACAGATACGCAGTATTTT.

Ten or more counts support this clonotype. The chain employs TRBV7-9 and TRBJ2-3; the D call may be TRBD1 or TRBD2 (5 bases each). V lost 3 bases and J lost 2, with 12 bases in between. CDR3 size: 15 residues. Germline V CDR1 and CDR2: SEHNR, FQNEAQ (reference sequence). Here the CDR3 reads CASSLGVGDTDTQYF. The DNA of the CDR3 is TGTGCCAGCAGCTTGGGGGTGGGAGACACAGATACGCAGTATTTT.

V gene TRBV15 combines with J gene TRBJ1-3, with no clear D. Germline lookup yields CDR1 LNHNV and CDR2 YYDKDF (reference sequence). Between the trimmed V and J ends, which lost 0 bases and 0 bases, there was a span of 6 bases. This CDR3 region has 15 residues. CDR3 protein: CATSRDWGSGNTIYF. The DNA of the CDR3 is TGTGCCACCAGCAGAGATTGGGGCTCTGGAAACACCATATATTTT.

This clonotype was seen ten or more times. The chain is built from TRBV6-5 and TRBJ1-1, with unresolved D. Trimming took off 3 bases at V and 3 bases at J, with 8 bases between the two ends. The V gene's germline CDR1 is MNHEY and CDR2 SVGAGI. CDR3 length: 13 residues. As DNA, the CDR3 is TGTGCCAGCAGTTATGGCAGTTACACTGAAGCTTTCTTT. It codes for CASSYGSYTEAFF.

The chain is built from TRBV20-1 and TRBJ2-7; D not resolved. V lost 3 bases to trimming and J lost 2 bases, with 5 bases between them. Looked up from germline, CDR1 is DFQATT and CDR2 is SNEGSKA (reference sequence). This CDR3 has 11 amino acids. In nucleotides, the CDR3 is TGCAGTGCTAGCGCACCCTACGAGCAGTACTTC. Protein sequence: CSASAPYEQYF.

There are a few counts of this clonotype. V usage is TRBV9 and J usage is TRBJ1-2, with TRBD1 identical over 9 bases. V gave up 3 bases and J gave up 5 bases; unmatched junction bases: 11. The CDR3 sequence is 16 residues long. Per germline, CDR1 SGDLS and CDR2 YYNGEE. Here the CDR3 DNA reads TGTGCCAGCAGCGCGGGACAGGGCACCGCGCTATATGGCTACACCTTC. Translation gives CASSAGQGTALYGYTF.